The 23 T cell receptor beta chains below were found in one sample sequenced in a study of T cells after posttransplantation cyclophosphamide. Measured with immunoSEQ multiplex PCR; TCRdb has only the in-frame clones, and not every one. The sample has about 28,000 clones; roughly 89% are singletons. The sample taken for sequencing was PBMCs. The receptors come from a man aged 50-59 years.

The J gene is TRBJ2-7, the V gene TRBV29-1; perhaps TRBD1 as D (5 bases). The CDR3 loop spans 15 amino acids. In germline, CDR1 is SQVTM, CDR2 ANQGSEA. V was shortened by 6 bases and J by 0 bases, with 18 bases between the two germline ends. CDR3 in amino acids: CSVRAPTVSSYEQYF. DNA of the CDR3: TGCAGCGTCCGGGCTCCGACAGTCAGCTCCTACGAGCAGTACTTC.

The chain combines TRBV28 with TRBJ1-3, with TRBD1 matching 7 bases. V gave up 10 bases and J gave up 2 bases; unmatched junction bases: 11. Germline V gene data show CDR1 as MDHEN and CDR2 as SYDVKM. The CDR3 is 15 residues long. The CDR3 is CATWTSQGAGNTIYF. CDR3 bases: TGTGCCACCTGGACTTCTCAGGGGGCTGGAAACACCATATATTTT.

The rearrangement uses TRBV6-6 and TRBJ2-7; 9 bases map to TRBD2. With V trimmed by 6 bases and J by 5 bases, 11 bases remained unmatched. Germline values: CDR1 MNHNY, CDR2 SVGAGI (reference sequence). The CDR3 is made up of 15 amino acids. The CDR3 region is CASSQGRLAGNEQYF. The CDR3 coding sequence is TGTGCCAGCAGCCAAGGTCGCCTAGCGGGAAACGAGCAGTACTTC.

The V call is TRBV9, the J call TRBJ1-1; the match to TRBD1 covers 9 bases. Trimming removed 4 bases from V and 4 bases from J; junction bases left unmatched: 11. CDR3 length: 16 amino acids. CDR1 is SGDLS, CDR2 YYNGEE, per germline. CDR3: CASSKTTGGSGTEAFF. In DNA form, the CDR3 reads TGTGCCAGCAGCAAAACGACAGGGGGATCGGGCACTGAAGCTTTCTTT.

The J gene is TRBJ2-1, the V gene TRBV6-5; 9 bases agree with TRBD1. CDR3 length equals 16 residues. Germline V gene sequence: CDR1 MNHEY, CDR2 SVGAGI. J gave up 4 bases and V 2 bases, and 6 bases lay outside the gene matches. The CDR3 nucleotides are TGTGCCAGCAGTTACACCTCCGGGACAGGGTACAATGAGCAGTTCTTC. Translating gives CASSYTSGTGYNEQFF.

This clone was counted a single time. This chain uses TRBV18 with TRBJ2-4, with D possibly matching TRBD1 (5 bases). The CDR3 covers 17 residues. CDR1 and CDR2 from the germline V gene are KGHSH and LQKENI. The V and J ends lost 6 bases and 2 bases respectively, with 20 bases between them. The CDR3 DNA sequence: TGTGCCAGCTCGTTGGGGCCCGGGCGGCTAACCAAAAACATTCAGTACTTC. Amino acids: CASSLGPGRLTKNIQYF.

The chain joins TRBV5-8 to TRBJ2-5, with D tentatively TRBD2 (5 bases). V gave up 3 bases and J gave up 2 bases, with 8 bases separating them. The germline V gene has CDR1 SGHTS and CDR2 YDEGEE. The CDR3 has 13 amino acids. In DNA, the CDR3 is TGTGCCAGCAGCTCCGGACTGCAAGAGACCCAGTACTTC. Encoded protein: CASSSGLQETQYF.

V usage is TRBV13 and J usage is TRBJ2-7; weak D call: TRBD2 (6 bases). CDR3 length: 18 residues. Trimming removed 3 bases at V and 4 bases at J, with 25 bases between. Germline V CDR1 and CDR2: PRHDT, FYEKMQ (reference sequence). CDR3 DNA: TGTGCCAGCAGCTTCAGACATCTCCTTGGCACGGGAGAGTACGAGCAGTACTTC. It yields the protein CASSFRHLLGTGEYEQYF. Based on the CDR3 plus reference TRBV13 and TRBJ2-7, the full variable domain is AAGVIQSPRHLIKEKRETATLKCYPIPRHDTVYWYQQGPGQDPQFLISFYEKMQSDKGSIPDRFSAQQFSDYHSELNMSSLELGDSALYFCASSFRHLLGTGEYEQYFGPGTRLTVT.

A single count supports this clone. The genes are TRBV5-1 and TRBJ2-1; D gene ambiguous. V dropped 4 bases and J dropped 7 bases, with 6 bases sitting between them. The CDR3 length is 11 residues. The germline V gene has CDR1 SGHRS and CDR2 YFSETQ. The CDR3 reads CASSETNEQFF. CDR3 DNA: TGCGCCAGCAGCGAAACAAATGAGCAGTTCTTC.

CDR3 bases: TGTGCCAGCAGCTTAGATAAGGGGTCTGGTGAGCAGTTCTTC. Its translation: CASSLDKGSGEQFF. The rearrangement links TRBV11-2 to TRBJ2-1; D is perhaps TRBD1 (5 bases). Trimming pared 0 bases from V and 9 bases from J, leaving 12 bases between. CDR1 and CDR2 from the germline V gene are SGHAT and FQNNGV. The CDR3 runs 14 residues.

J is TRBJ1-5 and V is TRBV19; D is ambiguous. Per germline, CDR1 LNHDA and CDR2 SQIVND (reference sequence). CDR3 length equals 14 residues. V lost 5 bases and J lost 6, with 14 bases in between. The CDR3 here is CASSPLSLFQPQHF. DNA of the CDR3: TGTGCCAGTAGTCCCTTATCGTTGTTTCAGCCCCAGCATTTT. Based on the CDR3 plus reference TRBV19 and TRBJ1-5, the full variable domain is DGGITQSPKYLFRKEGQNVTLSCEQNLNHDAMYWYRQDPGQGLRLIYYSQIVNDFQKGDIAEGYSVSREKKESFPLTVTSAQKNPTAFYLCASSPLSLFQPQHFGDGTRLSIL.

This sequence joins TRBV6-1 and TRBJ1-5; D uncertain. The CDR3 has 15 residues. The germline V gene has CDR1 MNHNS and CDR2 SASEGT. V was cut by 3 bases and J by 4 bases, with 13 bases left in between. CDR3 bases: TGTGCCAGCAGTGAGGGGTCGGGGAGGAATCAGCCCCAGCATTTT. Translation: CASSEGSGRNQPQHF.

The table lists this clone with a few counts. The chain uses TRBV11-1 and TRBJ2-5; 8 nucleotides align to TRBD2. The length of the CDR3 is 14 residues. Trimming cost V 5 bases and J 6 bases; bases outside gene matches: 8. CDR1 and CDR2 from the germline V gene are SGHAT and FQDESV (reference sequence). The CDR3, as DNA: TGTGCCAGCAGCCCCGGCGGGGGGCTTCAGACCCAGTACTTC. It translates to CASSPGGGLQTQYF.

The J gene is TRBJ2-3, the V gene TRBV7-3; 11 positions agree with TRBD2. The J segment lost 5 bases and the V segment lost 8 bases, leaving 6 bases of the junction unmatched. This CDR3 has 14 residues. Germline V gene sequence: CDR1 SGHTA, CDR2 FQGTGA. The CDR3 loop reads CASSRLAGGDTQYF. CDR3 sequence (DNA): TGTGCCAGCTCTCGGCTAGCGGGAGGAGATACGCAGTATTTT.

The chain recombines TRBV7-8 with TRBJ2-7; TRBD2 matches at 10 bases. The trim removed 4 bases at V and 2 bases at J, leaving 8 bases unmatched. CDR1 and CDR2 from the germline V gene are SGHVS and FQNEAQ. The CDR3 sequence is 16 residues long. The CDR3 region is CASSSGLAAFAYEQYF. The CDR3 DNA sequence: TGTGCCAGCAGCTCCGGACTAGCGGCCTTCGCCTACGAGCAGTACTTC.

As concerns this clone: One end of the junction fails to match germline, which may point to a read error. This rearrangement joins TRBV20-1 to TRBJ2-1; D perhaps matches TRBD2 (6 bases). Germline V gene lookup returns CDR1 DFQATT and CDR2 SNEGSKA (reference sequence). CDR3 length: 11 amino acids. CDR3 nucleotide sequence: TGCAGTGCTACTCAACGGGACTTATCCCTCTTC. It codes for CSATQRDLSLF.

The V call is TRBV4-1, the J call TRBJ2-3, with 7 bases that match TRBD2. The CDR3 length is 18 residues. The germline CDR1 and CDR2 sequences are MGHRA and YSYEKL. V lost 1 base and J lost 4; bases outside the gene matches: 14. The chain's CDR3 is CASSQVDMGLPRADTQYF. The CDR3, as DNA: TGCGCCAGCAGCCAAGTCGATATGGGACTACCTCGGGCAGATACGCAGTATTTT.

The CDR3 here is CASSPLYVGQGANYGYTF. CDR3 DNA sequence: TGTGCCAGCTCACCGTTGTATGTCGGACAGGGGGCTAACTATGGCTACACCTTC. The chain employs TRBV18 and TRBJ1-2; 10 nucleotides match TRBD1. Per the germline V gene, CDR1 is KGHSH and CDR2 is LQKENI. The CDR3 loop spans 18 amino acids. J lost 0 bases, V lost 3 bases, and 10 bases had no gene match.

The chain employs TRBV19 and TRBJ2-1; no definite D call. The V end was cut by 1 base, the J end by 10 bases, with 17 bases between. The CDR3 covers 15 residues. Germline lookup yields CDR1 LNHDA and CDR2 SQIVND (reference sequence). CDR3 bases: TGTGCCAGTAGTATAGTCCTCTCCACACAATCAGAGCAGTTCTTC. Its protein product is CASSIVLSTQSEQFF.

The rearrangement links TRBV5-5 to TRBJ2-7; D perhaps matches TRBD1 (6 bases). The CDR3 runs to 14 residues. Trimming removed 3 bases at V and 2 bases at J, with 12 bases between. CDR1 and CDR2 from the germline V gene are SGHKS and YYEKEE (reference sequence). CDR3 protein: CASSSGQHAYEQYF. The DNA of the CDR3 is TGTGCCAGCAGCTCGGGACAACACGCCTACGAGCAGTACTTC.

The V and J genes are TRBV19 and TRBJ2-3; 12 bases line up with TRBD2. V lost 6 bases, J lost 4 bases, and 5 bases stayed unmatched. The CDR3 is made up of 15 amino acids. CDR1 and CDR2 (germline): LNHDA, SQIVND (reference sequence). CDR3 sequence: CASRPSGGASDTQYF. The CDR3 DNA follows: TGTGCCAGTAGACCTAGCGGGGGGGCCTCAGATACGCAGTATTTT. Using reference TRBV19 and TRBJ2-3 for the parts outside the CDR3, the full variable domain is DGGITQSPKYLFRKEGQNVTLSCEQNLNHDAMYWYRQDPGQGLRLIYYSQIVNDFQKGDIAEGYSVSREKKESFPLTVTSAQKNPTAFYLCASRPSGGASDTQYFGPGTRLTVL.

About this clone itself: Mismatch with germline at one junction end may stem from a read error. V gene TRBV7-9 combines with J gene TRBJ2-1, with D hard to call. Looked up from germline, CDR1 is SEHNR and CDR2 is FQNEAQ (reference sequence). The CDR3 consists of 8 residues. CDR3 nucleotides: TGTGCCAGCAGTGTAGAGGTCTTC. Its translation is CASSVEVF.

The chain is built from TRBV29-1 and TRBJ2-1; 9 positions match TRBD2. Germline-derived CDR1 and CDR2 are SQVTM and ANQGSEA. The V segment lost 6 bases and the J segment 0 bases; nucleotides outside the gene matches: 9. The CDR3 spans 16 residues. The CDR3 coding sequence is TGCAGCGTGGCGACTAGCGGACTTAGCTCCTACAATGAGCAGTTCTTC. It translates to CSVATSGLSSYNEQFF.